The rows below give T cell receptor beta chains drawn from one sample of a study of identical twins. TCRdb reanalysed the 5' RACE reads using MiXCR and keeps one entry per CDR3 protein. This table has under 450,000 distinct CDR3 sequences, about 18% appearing once. Sequencing was performed on naive T cells sorted from blood. These receptors all stem from a man aged 45-65 years in good health. CDR3s include the opening cysteine and the closing phenylalanine or tryptophan. D genes are given only for firm matches. Size tells how often a clone was seen (once, few, many) or the class of an expanded clone, and some rows leave it out.

V,size,J,D,CDR3,DNA
TRBV12-5,.,TRBJ2-7,.,CASGLTGYEQYF,TGTGCTAGTGGTTTGACAGGGTACGAGCAGTACTTC
TRBV7-9,few,TRBJ2-7,.,CASSLTGTEQYF,TGTGCCAGCAGCTTAACAGGGACCGAGCAGTACTTC
TRBV6-1,.,TRBJ1-1,.,CASSGLGAGTEAFF,TGTGCCAGCAGTGGGCTGGGGGCGGGCACTGAAGCTTTCTTT
TRBV7-3,few,TRBJ2-2,.,CASSSTGGLRTGELFF,TGTGCCAGCAGCTCCACCGGCGGACTTCGGACCGGGGAGCTGTTTTTT
TRBV5-6,few,TRBJ2-1,TRBD2,CASSLVGLGVYEQFF,TGTGCCAGCAGCTTGGTGGGACTAGGAGTGTATGAGCAGTTCTTC
TRBV25-1,.,TRBJ2-1,TRBD2,CASRETGAGGPHNEQFF,TGTGCCAGCAGAGAAACCGGAGCGGGAGGTCCGCACAATGAGCAGTTCTTC
TRBV20-1,few,TRBJ2-3,.,CSVTVRGPMDTQYF,TGCAGTGTCACAGTTCGGGGGCCTATGGATACGCAGTATTTT
TRBV6-1,few,TRBJ2-7,TRBD1,CASRETGATYEQYF,TGTGCCAGCAGGGAGACAGGGGCAACCTACGAGCAGTACTTC
TRBV11-2,.,TRBJ2-7,.,CASSLDQFSMEGYEQYF,TGTGCCAGCAGCTTAGATCAGTTTTCCATGGAAGGGTACGAGCAGTACTTC
TRBV5-6,.,TRBJ2-7,.,CASSLDGGSSYEQYF,TGTGCCAGCAGCTTGGACGGTGGAAGCTCCTACGAGCAGTACTTC
TRBV10-3,few,TRBJ2-2,.,CAISESTTRGGELFF,TGTGCCATCAGTGAGTCAACCACACGGGGCGGGGAGCTGTTTTTT
TRBV29-1,.,TRBJ2-2,TRBD2,CSVEVGRTGELFF,TGCAGCGTTGAAGTCGGGAGGACCGGGGAGCTGTTTTTT
TRBV7-9,few,TRBJ2-5,TRBD2,CASSFGLAGAETHYF,TGTGCCAGCAGCTTTGGACTAGCGGGAGCGGAGACCCATTACTTC
TRBV29-1,.,TRBJ2-1,.,CSVESLISSYNEQFF,TGCAGCGTTGAATCGCTGATAAGCTCCTACAATGAGCAGTTCTTC
TRBV20-1,.,TRBJ2-4,TRBD1,CSANFGTGLQNIQYF,TGCAGTGCTAACTTCGGGACAGGGTTGCAAAACATTCAGTACTTC
TRBV28,.,TRBJ2-7,.,CASISGHRRGEQYF,TGTGCCAGCATCTCCGGACATAGGAGAGGCGAGCAGTACTTC
TRBV4-3,few,TRBJ2-7,TRBD1,CASSQDRGDRADEQYF,TGCGCCAGCAGCCAAGATCGGGGAGACAGGGCGGACGAGCAGTACTTC
TRBV20-1,.,TRBJ2-7,.,CSAKLAPTYEQYF,TGCAGTGCTAAGTTGGCTCCCACCTACGAGCAGTACTTC
TRBV6-5,.,TRBJ2-7,.,CASSYFRGFSYEQYF,TGTGCCAGCAGTTACTTCAGGGGCTTCTCCTACGAGCAGTACTTC
TRBV20-1,many,TRBJ2-1,TRBD2,CSARDTSGGKAINEQFF,TGCAGTGCTAGAGATACTAGCGGGGGTAAGGCTATAAATGAGCAGTTCTTC
TRBV21-1,few,TRBJ2-1,.,CASSNRRRENNEQFF,TGTGCCAGCAGCAATCGACGGCGGGAAAACAATGAGCAGTTCTTC
TRBV7-6,.,TRBJ1-4,.,CASSLATGLGEKLFF,TGTGCCAGCAGCTTAGCCACAGGGTTGGGTGAAAAACTGTTTTTT
TRBV20-1,.,TRBJ2-5,.,CSAFQGFQETQYF,TGCAGTGCTTTTCAGGGTTTTCAAGAGACCCAGTACTTC
TRBV20-1,few,TRBJ2-2,TRBD1,CSARFSDRAGTGELFF,TGCAGTGCTAGATTTTCAGACAGGGCCGGGACCGGGGAGCTGTTTTTT
TRBV7-2,few,TRBJ2-1,TRBD2,CATLRAGYNEQFF,TGTGCCACCCTCCGAGCGGGATACAATGAGCAGTTCTTC
TRBV12-3/TRBV12-4,.,TRBJ2-1,TRBD1,CASSLSDRGRRQFF,TGTGCCAGCAGTTTAAGTGACAGGGGGCGAAGACAGTTCTTC
TRBV5-1,few,TRBJ2-7,.,CASRSGRDYEQYF,TGCGCCAGCAGATCCGGCAGGGACTACGAGCAGTACTTC
TRBV5-1,many,TRBJ2-1,TRBD1,CASSSPLRGQDSYNEQFF,TGCGCCAGCAGCTCCCCCCTCCGGGGACAGGACTCCTACAATGAGCAGTTCTTC
TRBV7-2,.,TRBJ2-1,.,CASSLVGASYNEQFF,TGTGCCAGCAGCTTAGTTGGGGCCTCCTACAATGAGCAGTTCTTC
TRBV20-1,few,TRBJ2-2,TRBD2,CSASSGRGGTGELFF,TGCAGTGCTTCTAGCGGGAGGGGCGGCACCGGGGAGCTGTTTTTT
TRBV7-2,many,TRBJ1-1,.,CASSPLNSNTEAFF,TGTGCCAGCAGCCCACTTAACTCGAACACTGAAGCTTTCTTT